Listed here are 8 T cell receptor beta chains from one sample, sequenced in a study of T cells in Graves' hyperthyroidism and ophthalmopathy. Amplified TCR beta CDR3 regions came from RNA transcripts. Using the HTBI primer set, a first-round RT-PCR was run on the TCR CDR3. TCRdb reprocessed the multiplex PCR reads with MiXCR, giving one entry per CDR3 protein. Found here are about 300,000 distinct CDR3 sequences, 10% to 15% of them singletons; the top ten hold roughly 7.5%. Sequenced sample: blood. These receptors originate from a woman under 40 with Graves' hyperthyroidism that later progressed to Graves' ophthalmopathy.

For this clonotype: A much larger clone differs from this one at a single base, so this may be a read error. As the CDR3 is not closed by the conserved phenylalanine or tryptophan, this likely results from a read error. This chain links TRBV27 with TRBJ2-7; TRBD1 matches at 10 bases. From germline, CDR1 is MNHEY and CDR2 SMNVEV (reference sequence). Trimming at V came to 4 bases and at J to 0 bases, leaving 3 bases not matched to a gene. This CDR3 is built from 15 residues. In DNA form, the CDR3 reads TGTGCCAGCAGTTGGACAGGGGGTACCTCCTACGAGCAGTACCTC. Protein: CASSWTGGTSYEQYL.

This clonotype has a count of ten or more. The CDR3 loop is CASSLDRNQPQHF. Here the CDR3 DNA reads TGTGCCAGCAGCTTAGATCGGAATCAGCCCCAGCATTTT. The J gene is TRBJ1-5, the V gene TRBV11-3; D is unclear. V lost 0 bases to trimming and J lost 4 bases, with 4 bases between them. This CDR3 has 13 amino acids. Germline V lookup: CDR1 SGHNT, CDR2 YENEEA.

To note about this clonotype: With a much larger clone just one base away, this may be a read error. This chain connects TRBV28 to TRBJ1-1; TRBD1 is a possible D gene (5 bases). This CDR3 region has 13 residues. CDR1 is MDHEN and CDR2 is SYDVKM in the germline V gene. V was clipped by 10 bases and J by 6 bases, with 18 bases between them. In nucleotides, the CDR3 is TGTGCCAACGGGGGATTCGATCGAGCTGAAGCTTTCTTT. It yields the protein CANGGFDRAEAFF.

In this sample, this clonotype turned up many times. The CDR3 loop reads CASSFRAGAAETQYF. CDR3 bases: TGTGCCAGCAGCTTCAGAGCGGGAGCGGCGGAGACCCAGTACTTC. The chain has TRBV7-2 and TRBJ2-5, with 8 bases matching TRBD2. V shed 3 bases and J 5 bases; nucleotides not matched to a gene: 8. Germline loops: CDR1 SGHTA, CDR2 FQGNSA. There are 15 residues in the CDR3.

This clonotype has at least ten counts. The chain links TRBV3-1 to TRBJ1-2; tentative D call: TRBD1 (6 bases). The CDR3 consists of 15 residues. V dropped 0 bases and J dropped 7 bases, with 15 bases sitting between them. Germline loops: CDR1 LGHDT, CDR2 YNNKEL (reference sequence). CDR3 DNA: TGTGCCAGCAGCCAAGATTTCGGGGGGCAAGGTGGCTACACCTTC. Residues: CASSQDFGGQGGYTF.

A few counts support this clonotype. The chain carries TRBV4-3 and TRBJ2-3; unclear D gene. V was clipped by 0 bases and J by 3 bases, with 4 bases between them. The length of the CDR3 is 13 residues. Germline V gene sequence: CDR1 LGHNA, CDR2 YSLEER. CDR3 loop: CASSQDRTDTQYF. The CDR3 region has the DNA TGCGCCAGCAGCCAAGACAGGACAGATACGCAGTATTTT.

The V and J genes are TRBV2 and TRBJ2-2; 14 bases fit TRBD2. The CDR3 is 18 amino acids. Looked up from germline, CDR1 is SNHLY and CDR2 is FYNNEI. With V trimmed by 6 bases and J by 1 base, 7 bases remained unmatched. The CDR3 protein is CASRAGTSGGKNTGELFF. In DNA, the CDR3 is TGTGCCAGCAGGGCCGGGACTAGCGGGGGAAAGAACACCGGGGAGCTGTTTTTT.

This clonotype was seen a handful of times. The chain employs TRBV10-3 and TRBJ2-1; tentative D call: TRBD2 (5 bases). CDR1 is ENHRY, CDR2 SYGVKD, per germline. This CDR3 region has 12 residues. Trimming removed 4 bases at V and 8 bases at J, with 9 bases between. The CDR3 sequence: CAISVGLDEQFF. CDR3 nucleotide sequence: TGTGCCATCAGTGTCGGACTTGATGAGCAGTTCTTC.